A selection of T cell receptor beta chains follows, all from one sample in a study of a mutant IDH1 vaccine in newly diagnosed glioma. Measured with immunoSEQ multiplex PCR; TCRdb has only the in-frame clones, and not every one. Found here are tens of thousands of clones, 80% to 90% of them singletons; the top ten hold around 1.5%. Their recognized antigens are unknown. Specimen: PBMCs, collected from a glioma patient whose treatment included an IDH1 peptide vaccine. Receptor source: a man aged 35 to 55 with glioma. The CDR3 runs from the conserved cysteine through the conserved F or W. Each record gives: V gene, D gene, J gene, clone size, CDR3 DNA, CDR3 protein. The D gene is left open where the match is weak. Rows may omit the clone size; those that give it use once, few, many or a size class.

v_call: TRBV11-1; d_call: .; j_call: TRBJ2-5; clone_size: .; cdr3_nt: TGTGCCAGCAGCTTATTGGTAGGGGTCGGGGAGACCCAGTACTTC; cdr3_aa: CASSLLVGVGETQYF
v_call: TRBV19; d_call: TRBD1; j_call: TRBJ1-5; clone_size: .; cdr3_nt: TGTGCCAGTAGTATCAGGGGGGGCAATCAGCCCCAGCATTTT; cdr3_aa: CASSIRGGNQPQHF
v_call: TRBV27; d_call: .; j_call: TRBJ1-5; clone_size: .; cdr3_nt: TGTGCCAGCAGAGCCCTGGGAATAAGCAATCAGCCCCAGCATTTT; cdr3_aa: CASRALGISNQPQHF
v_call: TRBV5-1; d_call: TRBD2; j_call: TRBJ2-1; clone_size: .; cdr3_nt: TGCGCCAGCAGCCAGATACCGGGGGGTGAGCAGTTCTTC; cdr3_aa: CASSQIPGGEQFF
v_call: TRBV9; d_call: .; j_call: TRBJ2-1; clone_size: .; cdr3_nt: TGTGCCAGCAGCCCCCGCGAGAAAGGCTACAATGAGCAGTTCTTC; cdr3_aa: CASSPREKGYNEQFF
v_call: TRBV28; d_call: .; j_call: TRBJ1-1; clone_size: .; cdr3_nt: TGTGCCAGCAGTACCCGAGGGGGTCCCCTCACTGAAGCTTTCTTT; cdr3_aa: CASSTRGGPLTEAFF
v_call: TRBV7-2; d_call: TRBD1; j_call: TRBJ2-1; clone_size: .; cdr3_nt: TGTGCCAGCAGCTCGTTACCGGGACAGGTCAATGAGCAGTTCTTC; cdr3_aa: CASSSLPGQVNEQFF
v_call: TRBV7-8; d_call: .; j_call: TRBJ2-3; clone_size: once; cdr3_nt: TGTGCCAGCAGCTTAAGAGAAGCTAGCACAGATACGCAGTATTTT; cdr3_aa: CASSLREASTDTQYF
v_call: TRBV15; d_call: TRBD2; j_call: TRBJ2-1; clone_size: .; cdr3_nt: TGTGCCACCAGCAGAGATAGATGGGCTAGCGGGAACAATGAGCAGTTCTTC; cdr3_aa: CATSRDRWASGNNEQFF
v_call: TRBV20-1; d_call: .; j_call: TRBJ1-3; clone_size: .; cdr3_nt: TGCAGTGCTGTACGCAGTGACACCATATATTTT; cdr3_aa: CSAVRSDTIYF
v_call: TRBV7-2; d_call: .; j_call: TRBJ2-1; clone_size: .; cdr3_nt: TGTGCCAGCAGCCTGGGGACACCTACCCCTTACAATGAGCAGTTCTTC; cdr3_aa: CASSLGTPTPYNEQFF
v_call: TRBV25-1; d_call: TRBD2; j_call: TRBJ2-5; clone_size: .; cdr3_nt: TGTGCCAGCAGTGAACTACTAGCGGGAGGGGGAGAGACCCAGTACTTC; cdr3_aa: CASSELLAGGGETQYF
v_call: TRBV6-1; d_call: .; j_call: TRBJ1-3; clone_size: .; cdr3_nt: TGTGCCAGCAGTGACAGGTTCTCTGGAAACACCATATATTTT; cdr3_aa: CASSDRFSGNTIYF
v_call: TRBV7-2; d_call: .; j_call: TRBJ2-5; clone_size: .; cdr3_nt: TGTGCCAGCAGCTTAGCCCCGGGGGCACAAGAGACCCAGTACTTC; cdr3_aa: CASSLAPGAQETQYF
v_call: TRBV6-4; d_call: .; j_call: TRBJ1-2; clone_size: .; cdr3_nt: TGTGCCAGCAGTGAGTGGCCCTCGTACGGCTACACCTTC; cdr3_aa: CASSEWPSYGYTF
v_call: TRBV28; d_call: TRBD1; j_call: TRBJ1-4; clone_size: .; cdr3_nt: TGTGCCAGCAGGGGAGACAGGGAAGCTAATGAAAAACTGTTTTTT; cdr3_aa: CASRGDREANEKLFF
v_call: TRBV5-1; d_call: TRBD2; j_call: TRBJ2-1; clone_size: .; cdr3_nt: TGCGCCAGCAGCCTGCAGCGGGGCCTCTACAATGAGCAGTTCTTC; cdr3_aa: CASSLQRGLYNEQFF
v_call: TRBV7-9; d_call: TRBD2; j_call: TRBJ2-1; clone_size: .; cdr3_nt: TGTGCCAGCAGCTTACGGGACTTACTAGCGGCATCCTACAATGAGCAGTTCTTC; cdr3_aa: CASSLRDLLAASYNEQFF
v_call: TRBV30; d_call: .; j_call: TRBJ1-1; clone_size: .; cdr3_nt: TGTGCCTGGAGTTGGGGAAACACTGAAGCTTTCTTT; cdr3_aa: CAWSWGNTEAFF
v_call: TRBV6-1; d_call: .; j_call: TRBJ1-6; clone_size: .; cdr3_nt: TGTGCCAGCAAGAGCGGAATCTATAATTCACCCCTCCACTTT; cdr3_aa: CASKSGIYNSPLHF
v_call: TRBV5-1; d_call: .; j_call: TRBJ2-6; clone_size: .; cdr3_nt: TGCGCCAGCAGCTTGGGTAGGGGAGCTGGGGCCAACGTCCTGACTTTC; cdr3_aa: CASSLGRGAGANVLTF
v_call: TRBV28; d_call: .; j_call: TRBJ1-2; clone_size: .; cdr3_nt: TGTGCCAGCAGTTTCGGTTGGGGGGCCGATTATGGCTACACCTTC; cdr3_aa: CASSFGWGADYGYTF
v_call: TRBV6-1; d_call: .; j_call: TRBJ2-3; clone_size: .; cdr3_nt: TGTGCCAGCACTACAGGACTGGCCAGCACAGATACGCAGTATTTT; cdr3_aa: CASTTGLASTDTQYF
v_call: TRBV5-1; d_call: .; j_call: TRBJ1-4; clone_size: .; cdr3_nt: TGCGCCAGCAGCTCGACGGGGGCGCTTGAGGAAAAACTGTTTTTT; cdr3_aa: CASSSTGALEEKLFF
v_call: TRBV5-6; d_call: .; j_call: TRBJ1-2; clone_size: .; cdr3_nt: TGTGCCAGCAGCGAGGCTGCGATGCGGAACTATGGCTACACCTTC; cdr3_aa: CASSEAAMRNYGYTF
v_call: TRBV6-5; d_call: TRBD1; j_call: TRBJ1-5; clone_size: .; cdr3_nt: TGTGCCAGCAGTCCACAGGGGGAAGGTCAGCCCCAGCATTTT; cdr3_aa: CASSPQGEGQPQHF
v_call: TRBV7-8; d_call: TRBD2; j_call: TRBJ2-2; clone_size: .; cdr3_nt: TGTGCCAGCAGTTTGGGACTAGCCCTCACCGGGGAGCTGTTTTTT; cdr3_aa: CASSLGLALTGELFF
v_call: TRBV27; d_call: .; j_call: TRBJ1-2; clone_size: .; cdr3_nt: TGTGCCAGCAGTTTATCCGGGGGGCCTGCCTATGGCTACACCTTC; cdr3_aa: CASSLSGGPAYGYTF
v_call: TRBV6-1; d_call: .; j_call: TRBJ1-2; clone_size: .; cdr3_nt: TGTGCCAGCAGTGAACATCGACAGGTCTATGGCTACACCTTC; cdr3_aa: CASSEHRQVYGYTF
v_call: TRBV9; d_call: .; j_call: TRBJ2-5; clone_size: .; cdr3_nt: TGTGCCAGCAGCGTAGGACAAATCCACCAAGAGACCCAGTACTTC; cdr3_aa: CASSVGQIHQETQYF
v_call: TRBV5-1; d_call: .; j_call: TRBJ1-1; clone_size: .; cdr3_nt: TGCGCCAGCAGCTTGGGACATACGGCTTTCTTT; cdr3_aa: CASSLGHTAFF
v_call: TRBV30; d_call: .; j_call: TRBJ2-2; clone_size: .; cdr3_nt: TGTGCCTGGAGTGTAGCCGGTAGGGTGTCGGGGACCGGGGAGCTGTTTTTT; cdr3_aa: CAWSVAGRVSGTGELFF
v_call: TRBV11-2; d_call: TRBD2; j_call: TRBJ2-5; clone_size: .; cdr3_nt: TGTGCCAGCAGCTTAGAGGCGGCGGGAGGGCCGCCCCAGTACTTC; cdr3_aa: CASSLEAAGGPPQYF
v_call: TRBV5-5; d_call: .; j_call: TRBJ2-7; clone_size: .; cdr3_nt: TGTGCCAGCAGCATCGACCCCGGAGGGGCCTACGAGCAGTACTTC; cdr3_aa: CASSIDPGGAYEQYF
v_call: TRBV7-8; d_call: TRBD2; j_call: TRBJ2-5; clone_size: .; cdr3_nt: TGTGCCAGCAGCTTCGCGGGGACTAGCGGGCGAGAGACCCAGTACTTC; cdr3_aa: CASSFAGTSGRETQYF
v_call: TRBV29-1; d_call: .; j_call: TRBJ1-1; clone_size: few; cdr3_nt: TGCAGCGTTGTAACGCAGACGTTCAACACTGAAGCTTTCTTT; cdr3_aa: CSVVTQTFNTEAFF
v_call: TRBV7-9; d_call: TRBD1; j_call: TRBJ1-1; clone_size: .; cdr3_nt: TGTGCCAGCAGCTTAGGAGCGATTGACAGGGGTACTGAAGCTTTCTTT; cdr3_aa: CASSLGAIDRGTEAFF
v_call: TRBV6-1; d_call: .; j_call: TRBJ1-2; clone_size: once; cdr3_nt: TGTGCCAGCAGTGAACAACAGGTTGCCCATTATGGCTACACCTTC; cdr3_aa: CASSEQQVAHYGYTF
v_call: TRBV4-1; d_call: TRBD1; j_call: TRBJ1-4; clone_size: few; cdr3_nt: TGCGCCAGCACCCAGGACAGGGGTGGAGAAAAACTGTTTTTT; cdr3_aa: CASTQDRGGEKLFF
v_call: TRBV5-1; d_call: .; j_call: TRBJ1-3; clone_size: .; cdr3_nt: TGCGCCAGCAGCTTGGGGTACAGCTCTGGAAACACCATATATTTT; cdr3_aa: CASSLGYSSGNTIYF
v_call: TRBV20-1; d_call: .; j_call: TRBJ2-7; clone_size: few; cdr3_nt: TGCAGTGCCGAGGACAGCTACGAGCAGTACTTC; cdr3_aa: CSAEDSYEQYF
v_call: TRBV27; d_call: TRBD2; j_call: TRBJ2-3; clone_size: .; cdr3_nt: TGTGCCAGCAGTTTGCGGGGGGGGGCTAGCACAGATACGCAGTATTTT; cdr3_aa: CASSLRGGASTDTQYF